This T cell receptor beta chain comes out of a study of T cell responses to AZD1222 COVID-19 vaccine. This table comes from immunoSEQ multiplex PCR, and its TCRdb copy is limited to in-frame clones, with some not included. The table records 100,000 to 150,000 clones, about 91% of them present only once. Germline loops: CDR1 GTSNPN, CDR2 SVGIG (reference sequence). The CDR3 length is 12 residues. V lost 0 bases, J lost 6 bases, and 7 bases lay in between. This clone showed up just once. This receptor was taken from an adult who received the AZD1222 COVID-19 vaccine. Here the sequenced sample was peripheral blood, taken 28 days after the second AZD1222 dose. This sequence joins TRBV30 and TRBJ2-3; tentatively, D is TRBD1 or TRBD2 (5 bases each). CDR3 amino acids: CAWSVEGDTQYF. CDR3 DNA sequence: TGTGCCTGGAGTGTAGAGGGGGATACGCAGTATTTT.